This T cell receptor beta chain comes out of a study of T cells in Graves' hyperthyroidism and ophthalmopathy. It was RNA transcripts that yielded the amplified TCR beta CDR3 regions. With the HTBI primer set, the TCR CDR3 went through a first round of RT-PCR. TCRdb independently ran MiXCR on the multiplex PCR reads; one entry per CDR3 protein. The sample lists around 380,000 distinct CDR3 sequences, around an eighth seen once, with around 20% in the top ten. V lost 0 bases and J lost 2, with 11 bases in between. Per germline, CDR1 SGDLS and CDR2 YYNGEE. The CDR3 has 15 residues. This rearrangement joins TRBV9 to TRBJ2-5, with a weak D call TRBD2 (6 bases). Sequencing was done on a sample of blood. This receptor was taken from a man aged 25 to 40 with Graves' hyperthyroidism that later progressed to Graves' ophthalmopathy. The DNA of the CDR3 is TGTGCCAGCAGCGTAGTATCCGGGAGTCAAGAGACCCAGTACTTC. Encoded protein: CASSVVSGSQETQYF.